This is a list of T cell receptor beta chains from one sample in a study of T cell responses to AZD1222 COVID-19 vaccine. The table came from immunoSEQ multiplex PCR; TCRdb's copy has only in-frame clones and leaves some out. The table includes 85,000 to 90,000 clones, around nine tenths detected once. The sample here was peripheral blood, taken on day 0 of AZD1222 vaccination. Receptors were obtained from an adult in good health. The conserved cysteine and the conserved F or W are not part of the CDR3 here. The D gene is left open where the match is weak.

v_call d_call cdr3_aa
TRBV27 NA ASRFWTENTEAF
TRBV6-5 NA ASKMTGNTGELF
TRBV7-6 NA ASSLISSSGNTIY
TRBV5-1 NA ASSLGGPGSSADTQY
TRBV6-1 NA ASSEFLWEAGELF
TRBV6-5 TRBD1 ASRQRQGSNQPQH
TRBV7-2 TRBD2 ASSLEARERAGELF
TRBV3-1/TRBV3-2 TRBD2 ASSLSGVKPDTQY
TRBV4-1 NA ASSQDGERGREF
TRBV5-5 TRBD1 ASSFQGQGFNEQF
TRBV5-5 NA ASMLRVGYGYT
TRBV7-2 NA ASSLGGEQF
TRBV6-5 TRBD1 ASSYARGTGIGGYT
TRBV6-5 NA ASSLKGFANEKLF
TRBV6-1 NA ASSERAVSSYEQY
TRBV18 NA ASSPPGRNMNTEAF
TRBV6-5 NA ASRRTRGEREKLF
TRBV5-1 TRBD2 ASSFGGPLSGNYNEQF
TRBV5-6 NA ASSSLATGELF